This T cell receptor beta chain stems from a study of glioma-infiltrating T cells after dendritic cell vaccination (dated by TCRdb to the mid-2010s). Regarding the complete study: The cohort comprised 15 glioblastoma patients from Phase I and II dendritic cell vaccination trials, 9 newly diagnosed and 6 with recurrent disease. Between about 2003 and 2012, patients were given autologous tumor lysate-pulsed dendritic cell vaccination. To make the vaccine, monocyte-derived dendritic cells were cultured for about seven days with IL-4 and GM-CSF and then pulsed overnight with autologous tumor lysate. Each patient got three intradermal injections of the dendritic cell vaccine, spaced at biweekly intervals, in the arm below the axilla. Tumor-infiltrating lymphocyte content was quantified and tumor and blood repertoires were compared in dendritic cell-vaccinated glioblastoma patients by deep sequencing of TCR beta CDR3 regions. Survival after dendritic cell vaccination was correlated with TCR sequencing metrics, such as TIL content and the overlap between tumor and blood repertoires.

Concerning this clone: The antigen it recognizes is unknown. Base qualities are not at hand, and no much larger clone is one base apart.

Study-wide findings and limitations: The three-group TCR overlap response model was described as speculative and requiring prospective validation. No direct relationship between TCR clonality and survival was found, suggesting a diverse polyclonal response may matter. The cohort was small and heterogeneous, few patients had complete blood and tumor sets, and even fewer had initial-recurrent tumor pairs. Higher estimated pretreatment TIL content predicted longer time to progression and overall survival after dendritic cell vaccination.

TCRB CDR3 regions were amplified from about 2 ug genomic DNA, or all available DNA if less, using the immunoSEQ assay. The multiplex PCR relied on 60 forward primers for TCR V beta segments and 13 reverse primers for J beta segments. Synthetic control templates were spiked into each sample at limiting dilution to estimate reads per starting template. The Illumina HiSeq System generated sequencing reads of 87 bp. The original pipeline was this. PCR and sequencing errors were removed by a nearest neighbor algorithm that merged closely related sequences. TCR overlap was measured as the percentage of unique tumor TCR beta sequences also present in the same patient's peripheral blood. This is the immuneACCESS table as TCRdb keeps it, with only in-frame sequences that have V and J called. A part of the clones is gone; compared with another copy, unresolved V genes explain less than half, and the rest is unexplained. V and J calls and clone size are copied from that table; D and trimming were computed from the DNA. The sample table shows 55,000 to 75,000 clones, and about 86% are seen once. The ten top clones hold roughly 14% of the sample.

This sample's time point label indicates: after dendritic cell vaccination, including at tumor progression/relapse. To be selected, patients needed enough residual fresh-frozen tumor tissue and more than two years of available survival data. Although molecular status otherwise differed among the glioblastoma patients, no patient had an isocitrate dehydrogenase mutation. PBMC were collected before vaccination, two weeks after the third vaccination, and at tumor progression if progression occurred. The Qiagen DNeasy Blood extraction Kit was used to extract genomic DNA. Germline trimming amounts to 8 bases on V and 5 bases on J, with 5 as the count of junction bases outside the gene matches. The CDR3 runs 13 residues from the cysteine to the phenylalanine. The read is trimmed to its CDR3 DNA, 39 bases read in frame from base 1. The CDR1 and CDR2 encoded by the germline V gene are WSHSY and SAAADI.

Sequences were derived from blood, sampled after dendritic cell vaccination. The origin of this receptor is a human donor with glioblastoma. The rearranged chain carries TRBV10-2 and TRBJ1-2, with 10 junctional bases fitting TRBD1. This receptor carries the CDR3 CASVPGQGYGYTF. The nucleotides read TGCGCCAGCGTACCGGGACAGGGGTATGGCTACACCTTC.